What follows describes a single T cell receptor (beta chain). The antigen is unknown. This table comes from immunoSEQ multiplex PCR, and its TCRdb copy is limited to in-frame clones, with some not included. The table has approximately 130,000 clones, approximately 90% seen once. The data were taken from a study of T cell responses to AZD1222 COVID-19 vaccine. Study-wide points: Baseline seropositives among AZD1222 recipients totaled only five or six. Donors were largely white British and mainly female; clonal diversity was possibly underestimated.

Germline-derived CDR1 and CDR2 are GTSNPN and SVGIG (reference sequence). This CDR3 has 12 residues. V dropped 5 bases and J dropped 0 bases, with 7 bases sitting between them. The receptor was isolated from an adult who received the AZD1222 COVID-19 vaccine. Sample: peripheral blood, taken 28 days after the second AZD1222 dose. This chain joins TRBV30 and TRBJ1-1, with D possibly being TRBD1 (5 bases). The CDR3 region is CAWQGMNTEAFF. DNA for the CDR3: TGTGCCTGGCAGGGTATGAACACTGAAGCTTTCTTT. The full variable domain, rest sourced from reference TRBV30 and TRBJ1-1, is SQTIHQWPATLVQPVGSPLSLECTVEGTSNPNLYWYRQAAGRGLQLLFYSVGIGQISSEVPQNLSASRPQDRQFILSSKKLLLSDSGFYLCAWQGMNTEAFFGQGTRLTVV.